A selection of T cell receptor beta chains follows, all from one sample in a study of CD8+ T cells in alopecia areata. The protocol was immunoSEQ multiplex PCR, while the TCRdb copy is restricted to in-frame clones and leaves out a portion. The sample consists of 98,000 or so clones, around 55% of them appearing once. The specimen comprised CD8+ T cells sorted from blood, sampled at week 4, from a patient treated with tofacitinib. These receptors were taken from a human donor with alopecia areata. Both conserved end residues are part of each CDR3. The order of the fields is J gene, clone size, D gene, V gene, CDR3 protein, CDR3 DNA. The D gene is left open where the match is weak. The size entry is marked missing in some rows and otherwise reads once, few, many or a size class.

>TRBJ2-7|NA|TRBD1|TRBV5-4
CASRDRGQGPYEQYF
TGTGCCAGCCGCGACCGGGGACAGGGCCCCTACGAGCAGTACTTC
>TRBJ2-2|NA|NA|TRBV19
CASRDTGELFF
TGTGCCAGTAGGGACACCGGGGAGCTGTTTTTT
>TRBJ2-7|NA|TRBD1|TRBV29-1
CSVDGTGDYEQYF
TGCAGCGTTGACGGGACAGGGGACTACGAGCAGTACTTC
>TRBJ2-5|NA|NA|TRBV6-6
CASSYLRGQETQYF
TGTGCCAGCAGTTATCTCAGGGGTCAAGAGACCCAGTACTTC
>TRBJ2-1|few|NA|TRBV28
CASSPRRLEQFF
TGTGCCAGCAGTCCACGACGGTTGGAGCAGTTCTTC
>TRBJ2-2|NA|TRBD2|TRBV30
CAWEPSGSTGELFF
TGTGCCTGGGAACCTAGCGGGAGCACCGGGGAGCTGTTTTTT
>TRBJ2-7|NA|TRBD1|TRBV27
CASSTGTGGNEQYF
TGTGCCAGCAGTACCGGGACAGGGGGCAACGAGCAGTACTTC
>TRBJ1-1|NA|TRBD1|TRBV5-1
CASSWTGSFEAFF
TGCGCCAGCAGCTGGACAGGGTCCTTTGAAGCTTTCTTT
>TRBJ1-1|NA|NA|TRBV7-9
CASSFPNTEAFF
TGTGCCAGCAGCTTTCCCAACACTGAAGCTTTCTTT
>TRBJ1-1|NA|NA|TRBV5-4
CASSSFAEAFF
TGTGCCAGCAGCTCTTTCGCTGAAGCTTTCTTT
>TRBJ2-2|few|NA|TRBV7-9
CASSQRPQNTGELFF
TGTGCCAGCAGCCAAAGACCCCAGAACACCGGGGAGCTGTTTTTT
>TRBJ2-3|few|NA|TRBV30
CAWSITYTDTQYF
TGTGCCTGGAGTATAACCTACACAGATACGCAGTATTTT
>TRBJ2-1|NA|NA|TRBV5-6
CASSLHHPLNEQFF
TGTGCCAGCAGCTTGCATCACCCGCTCAATGAGCAGTTCTTC
>TRBJ2-1|NA|NA|TRBV13
CASSPRLNEQFF
TGTGCCAGCAGCCCTCGACTGAATGAGCAGTTCTTC
>TRBJ1-1|once|NA|TRBV4-1
CASSLGGADTEAFF
TGCGCCAGCAGCCTCGGAGGGGCGGACACTGAAGCTTTCTTT
>TRBJ1-2|NA|NA|TRBV5-1
CASSLGVANYGYTF
TGCGCCAGCAGCTTGGGGGTAGCTAACTATGGCTACACCTTC
>TRBJ2-7|NA|TRBD1|TRBV29-1
CSVQAGTGFHEQYF
TGCAGCGTCCAAGCCGGGACAGGGTTTCACGAGCAGTACTTC
>TRBJ2-3|NA|NA|TRBV7-6
CASSLGLDTQYF
TGTGCCAGCAGCTTAGGTTTAGATACGCAGTATTTT